Presented here are 12 T cell receptor beta chains from one specimen sequenced in a study of blood T cell repertoires in COVID-19. Profiling relied on immunoSEQ multiplex PCR, and the TCRdb table lists in-frame clones only, not all of them. The sample has some 50,000 clones; approximately 80% are singletons. The sequencing input was peripheral blood. All receptors derive from a man aged 35 to 55 with acute or convalescent COVID-19.

The chain combines TRBV6-5 with TRBJ2-3; 9 bases align to TRBD2. The CDR3 loop spans 14 amino acids. The V gene's germline CDR1 is MNHEY and CDR2 SVGAGI. V was pared by 6 bases and J by 5 bases, with 6 bases of the junction left unmatched. CDR3 in amino acids: CASSMRGGRDTQYF. The DNA for the CDR3 is TGTGCCAGCAGCATGCGGGGGGGCCGAGATACGCAGTATTTT.

This clone is labeled medium-sized. V usage is TRBV19 and J usage is TRBJ1-5; 9 nucleotides agree with TRBD1. CDR3 size: 15 residues. Germline lookup yields CDR1 LNHDA and CDR2 SQIVND (reference sequence). The junction had 6 bases not matched to a gene; V was cut back by 4 bases and J by 5 bases. The CDR3 is CASSTPGQGYQPQHF. CDR3 sequence (DNA): TGTGCCAGTAGTACTCCGGGACAGGGATATCAGCCCCAGCATTTT.

This clone was seen once. The V and J genes are TRBV27 and TRBJ2-5; 9 bases are a match to TRBD1. Germline-derived CDR1 and CDR2 are MNHEY and SMNVEV (reference sequence). There are 15 residues in the CDR3. The V segment lost 5 bases and the J segment 7 bases; nucleotides outside the gene matches: 11. CDR3 region: CASSPLGQGRGTQYF. The CDR3 coding sequence is TGTGCCAGCAGTCCCCTCGGACAGGGGCGAGGGACCCAGTACTTC.

CDR3 loop: CASSEQIGAYNEQFF. In DNA, the CDR3 is TGTGCCAGCAGTGAGCAGATTGGAGCCTACAATGAGCAGTTCTTC. The chain uses TRBV2 and TRBJ2-1; D gene ambiguous. Germline values: CDR1 SNHLY, CDR2 FYNNEI. Deletions cut 3 bases from V and 2 bases from J, with 11 bases between. The length of the CDR3 is 15 residues.

The rearrangement links TRBV9 to TRBJ1-2; TRBD1 matches at 9 bases. Germline V gives CDR1 SGDLS, CDR2 YYNGEE. CDR3 length equals 12 residues. Unmatched junction bases numbered 3, after V lost 4 bases and J lost 8 bases. CDR3 in amino acids: CASSPGQGGYTF. The CDR3 nucleotides are TGTGCCAGCAGCCCCGGACAGGGGGGCTACACCTTC.

V gene TRBV30 combines with J gene TRBJ1-4; D gene uncertain. Germline values: CDR1 GTSNPN, CDR2 SVGIG (reference sequence). The CDR3 runs 13 residues. V dropped 0 bases and J dropped 4 bases, with 6 bases sitting between them. CDR3 protein: CAWSVYGNEKLFF. The CDR3 nucleotides read TGTGCCTGGAGTGTTTACGGTAATGAAAAACTGTTTTTT.

V gene TRBV6-5 combines with J gene TRBJ1-2, with 10 nucleotides matching TRBD1. The V gene end was trimmed by 9 bases and the J gene end by 7 bases; junction bases not matched to a gene: 5. Germline assignment: CDR1 MNHEY and CDR2 SVGAGI. The CDR3 spans 12 residues. CDR3 sequence: CASRGTGAGYTF. CDR3 bases: TGTGCCAGTAGGGGGACAGGGGCTGGCTACACCTTC.

This clone was seen only a few times. V and J are TRBV18 and TRBJ1-1; D is unresolved. The CDR3 is 12 amino acids. Trimming removed 5 bases from V and 6 bases from J, with 10 bases in between. The germline V gene has CDR1 KGHSH and CDR2 LQKENI. The CDR3 DNA reads as TGTGCCAGCTCATTCTCCGGGGCTGAAGCTTTCTTT. Translating gives CASSFSGAEAFF.

In nucleotides, the CDR3 is TGCGCCAGCAGCGGGACAGGGATCAACACTGAAGCTTTCTTT. Its translation: CASSGTGINTEAFF. The rearrangement joins TRBV5-1 to TRBJ1-1; 9 bases match TRBD1. The length of the CDR3 is 14 residues. Per the germline V gene, CDR1 is SGHRS and CDR2 is YFSETQ. Losses at the gene ends were 4 bases for V and 2 bases for J; bases not matched to a gene: 3.

V and J are TRBV5-4 and TRBJ1-1; D not resolved. The V and J ends lost 4 bases and 3 bases respectively, with 7 bases between them. The germline CDR1 and CDR2 sequences are SGHNT and YYREEE (reference sequence). This CDR3 is 12 amino acids long. The CDR3 DNA follows: TGTGCCAGCAGCCCGGCGGACACTGAAGCTTTCTTT. This translates into CASSPADTEAFF.

The genes are TRBV27 and TRBJ1-2; D perhaps matches TRBD1 (6 bases). This CDR3 has 15 amino acids. V lost 4 bases, J lost 7 bases, and 19 bases lay in between. CDR1 and CDR2 from the germline V gene are MNHEY and SMNVEV (reference sequence). The CDR3 here is CASSSSGARGGGYTF. As DNA, the CDR3 is TGTGCCAGCAGTTCCTCAGGGGCCCGTGGGGGTGGCTACACCTTC.

This clone showed up just once. The J gene is TRBJ1-5, the V gene TRBV2; D remains ambiguous. This CDR3 comprises 14 residues. Germline values: CDR1 SNHLY, CDR2 FYNNEI. Trimming pared 4 bases from V and 2 bases from J, leaving 9 bases between. CDR3 sequence (DNA): TGTGCCAGCAGTGGAACGAGGGGCAATCAGCCCCAGCATTTT. Its protein is CASSGTRGNQPQHF. Variable domain in full (rest from reference TRBV2 and TRBJ1-5): EPEVTQTPSHQVTQMGQEVILRCVPISNHLYFYWYRQILGQKVEFLVSFYNNEISEKSEIFDDQFSVERPDGSNFTLKIRSTKLEDSAMYFCASSGTRGNQPQHFGDGTRLSIL.